This T cell receptor beta chain was recovered during a study of T cells in Graves' hyperthyroidism and ophthalmopathy. Findings and limits, study-wide: Among clonotypes expanded in thyroid above 0.001, most were also found in blood. In validation, the model predicted ophthalmopathy. These predictions came a median approximately 5.9 months before onset.

The source material, RNA transcripts, was used to amplify TCR beta CDR3 regions. A set of HTBI primers served as the primers for a first-round RT-PCR of the TCR CDR3. TCRdb processed the multiplex PCR reads anew with MiXCR; each CDR3 protein has one entry. This sample yields approximately 510,000 distinct CDR3 sequences, of which 20% to 25% are seen a single time; approximately 25% belongs to the top ten. This clonotype showed up many times. Its antigen is currently unknown. Investigators excluded patients with uncontrolled infection, other autoimmune disease, pregnancy or lactation. Input material: blood. This TCR was sampled from a young man with Graves' hyperthyroidism.

The DNA of the CDR3 is TGCGCCAGCAGCCAGCACCACCCTTGGACGGGACAGCGCTACGAGCAGTACTTC. Protein: CASSQHHPWTGQRYEQYF. The chain has TRBV4-1 and TRBJ2-7; 7 bases map to TRBD1. The CDR3 extends over 18 amino acids. After removal of 3 bases from V and 3 bases from J, the junction contained 17 bases not matched to a gene. Germline CDR1 reads MGHRA; CDR2 reads YSYEKL.